The subject of this entry is one TCR beta chain. No antigen is known for it. This sequence may be a read error, since a much larger clone differs from it by one base. This sample stems from a study of T cell repertoires in cytomegalovirus infection. Study background: An indication of both CMV infection and matching HLA type came from public TCR beta signatures.

General study findings and limits: Cumulative frequency of public TCR beta families picked out carriers of CMV plus the relevant HLA. HLA-C-restricted CMV-specific TCR beta clonotypes were dominant in the ex vivo response.

TCRdb re-analysed the reads in MiXCR, keeping a single row per CDR3 protein. The sample yields 400,000 or so distinct CDR3 sequences, roughly 30% seen once. Germline loops: CDR1 SGHTA, CDR2 FQGNSA. This CDR3 region has 14 residues. The TCR sequence derives from a human donor in good health (CMV status not recorded). Some clones in this sample may be carry-over from other donors' samples. The sequencing input was PBMCs. The chain combines TRBV7-2 with TRBJ2-1, with a possible D match to TRBD1 (6 bases). The CDR3 nucleotides are TGTGCCAGCAGCTCGAGGGGGTTTGGCAATGAGAAGTTCTTC. Its protein product is CASSSRGFGNEKFF. Full variable domain (remainder filled in from reference TRBV7-2 and TRBJ2-1): GAGVSQSPSNKVTEKGKDVELRCDPISGHTALYWYRQSLGQGLEFLIYFQGNSAPDKSGLPSDRFSAERTGGSVSTLTIQRTQQEDSAVYLCASSSRGFGNEKFFGPGTRLTVL.